The 10 T cell receptor beta chains given below trace back to one sample, sequenced in a study of blood T cell repertoires in COVID-19. Produced via immunoSEQ multiplex PCR; TCRdb's table is partial and in-frame only. This sample carries approximately 100,000 clones, roughly 76% of them seen once, and the ten largest clones take 10%. The source material was peripheral blood. Source of these receptors: a human donor in a cohort sampled during active COVID-19.

V and J are TRBV4-2 and TRBJ1-6; D is possibly TRBD1 (6 bases). V was trimmed by 1 base and J by 5 bases, leaving 12 bases between them. The germline CDR1 and CDR2 sequences are LGHNA and YNFKEQ. This CDR3 spans 16 amino acids. The CDR3 protein is CASSQAGGSNNSPLHF. The CDR3 nucleotides read TGTGCCAGCAGCCAAGCGGGGGGCTCGAATAATTCACCCCTCCACTTT.

V usage is TRBV7-9 and J usage is TRBJ2-2; a weak D match, TRBD2 (7 bases). From germline, CDR1 is SEHNR and CDR2 FQNEAQ (reference sequence). CDR3 length: 15 residues. Trimming took 10 bases from V and 0 from J, leaving 15 bases between them. This CDR3 reads CATLRGGANTGELFF. In DNA form, the CDR3 reads TGTGCCACCCTACGCGGGGGCGCGAACACCGGGGAGCTGTTTTTT. The full variable domain, in which reference TRBV7-9 and TRBJ2-2 provide the parts outside the CDR3, is DTGVSQNPRHKITKRGQNVTFRCDPISEHNRLYWYRQTLGQGPEFLTYFQNEAQLEKSRLLSDRFSAERPKGSFSTLEIQRTEQGDSAMYLCATLRGGANTGELFFGEGSRLTVL.

The V gene is TRBV30, the J gene TRBJ1-5; possibly TRBD1 for D (6 bases). Germline CDR1 is GTSNPN and CDR2 is SVGIG (reference sequence). V was pared by 3 bases and J by 7 bases, with 22 bases between. This CDR3 has 16 residues. CDR3: CAWRDVHRGSGQPQHF. The DNA for the CDR3 is TGTGCCTGGAGGGACGTACATAGGGGGAGTGGGCAGCCCCAGCATTTT.

Here the CDR3 DNA reads TGTGCCAGTAGTAGCGCGGGGACAGGACTCAATCAGCCCCAGCATTTT. It translates to CASSSAGTGLNQPQHF. The chain recombines TRBV19 with TRBJ1-5; TRBD1 agrees at 8 bases. The ends lost 4 bases at V and 3 bases at J; junction bases unmatched: 8. This CDR3 has 16 residues. Looked up from germline, CDR1 is LNHDA and CDR2 is SQIVND (reference sequence).

The chain couples TRBV4-1 to TRBJ1-5; D unresolved. The V gene's germline CDR1 is MGHRA and CDR2 YSYEKL. There are 17 residues in the CDR3. V shed 0 bases and J shed 4 bases, with 16 bases lying between them. DNA for the CDR3: TGCGCCAGCAGCCAAGATGATTTACCGAAAGAGAATCAGCCCCAGCATTTT. It yields the protein CASSQDDLPKENQPQHF.

The chain couples TRBV5-8 to TRBJ1-5; D remains ambiguous. The germline V and J ends were trimmed by 4 bases and 2 bases, with 16 bases remaining between them. Germline assignment: CDR1 SGHTS and CDR2 YDEGEE. CDR3 length: 16 amino acids. The CDR3 is CASSPGKVLGNQPQHF. CDR3 in DNA: TGTGCCAGCAGCCCCGGGAAAGTTTTGGGCAATCAGCCCCAGCATTTT. The full variable domain, completed using reference TRBV5-8 and TRBJ1-5, is EAGVTQSPTHLIKTRGQQATLRCSPISGHTSVYWYQQALGLGLQFLLWYDEGEERNRGNFPPRFSGRQFPNYSSELNVNALELEDSALYLCASSPGKVLGNQPQHFGDGTRLSIL.

The chain employs TRBV19 and TRBJ2-5; 9 bases are a match to TRBD1. Germline loops: CDR1 LNHDA, CDR2 SQIVND (reference sequence). Trimming cost V 6 bases and J 6 bases; bases outside gene matches: 11. The CDR3 has 15 amino acids. CDR3 sequence: CASRLGQGRGKTQYF. The CDR3 nucleotides read TGTGCCAGTAGACTGGGACAGGGCCGTGGAAAGACCCAGTACTTC.

The chain uses TRBV29-1 and TRBJ1-1; D uncertain. The CDR3 spans 13 residues. Germline assignment: CDR1 SQVTM and CDR2 ANQGSEA. Trimming shortened V by 3 bases and J by 4 bases, and 12 bases separated the two germline ends. The CDR3 reads CSVDQEIGTEAFF. In DNA, the CDR3 is TGCAGCGTTGACCAGGAAATCGGCACTGAAGCTTTCTTT.

This clone has just one count. The J gene is TRBJ2-2, the V gene TRBV5-6; 16 bases align to TRBD2. V trimming: 6 bases; J trimming: 5 bases; junction bases outside the gene matches: 10. The CDR3 extends over 18 amino acids. Germline lookup yields CDR1 SGHDT and CDR2 YYEEEE. The CDR3, as DNA: TGTGCCAGCACCTCGGGACTAGCGGGGGGGCCTGGAACCGGGGAGCTGTTTTTT. Translated: CASTSGLAGGPGTGELFF.

V is TRBV19 and J is TRBJ2-7; TRBD1 aligns across 9 bases. Unmatched junction bases numbered 9, after V lost 5 bases and J lost 4 bases. The CDR3 runs 15 residues. Germline V gives CDR1 LNHDA, CDR2 SQIVND (reference sequence). The CDR3 bases are TGTGCCAGTAGTGCCGTAGGACAGGGGATTTACGAGCAGTACTTC. Its translation is CASSAVGQGIYEQYF.